The 29 T cell receptor beta chains reported below all come from one sample, sequenced in a study of T cell responses to AZD1222 COVID-19 vaccine. Data came from immunoSEQ multiplex PCR; TCRdb stores just in-frame clones and leaves some out. This sample has tens of thousands of clones, with approximately 80% found just once. Here the sequenced sample was peripheral blood, taken 28 days after the second AZD1222 dose. Source of these receptors: an adult who received the AZD1222 COVID-19 vaccine.

CDR3 amino acids: CASSGHRAAEANEQFF. The CDR3 region has the DNA TGTGCCAGCAGTGGACACAGGGCCGCGGAGGCAAATGAGCAGTTCTTC. This sequence joins TRBV2 and TRBJ2-1, with a tentative D call TRBD1 (6 bases). Per the germline V gene, CDR1 is SNHLY and CDR2 is FYNNEI. V was trimmed by 4 bases and J by 7 bases, leaving 20 bases between them. This CDR3 region has 16 residues.

J is TRBJ2-7 and V is TRBV7-9, with 7 bases that match TRBD2. There are 14 residues in the CDR3. After removal of 5 bases from V and 3 bases from J, the junction contained 7 bases not matched to a gene. The germline V gene has CDR1 SEHNR and CDR2 FQNEAQ (reference sequence). The CDR3 protein is CASSVGGNYYEQYF. DNA for the CDR3: TGTGCCAGCAGCGTGGGAGGGAACTACTACGAGCAGTACTTC.

CDR3 sequence reads: CASSLPGNTIYF. In nucleotides, the CDR3 is TGTGCCAGCAGCTTACCTGGAAACACCATATATTTT. The chain links TRBV7-9 to TRBJ1-3; no clear D. Trimming removed 2 bases at V and 2 bases at J, with 1 base between. Germline CDR1 SEHNR, CDR2 FQNEAQ (reference sequence). The CDR3 is made up of 12 amino acids.

This chain links TRBV18 with TRBJ2-2, with 9 bases matching TRBD1. This CDR3 comprises 18 residues. Germline V gene sequence: CDR1 KGHSH, CDR2 LQKENI. The V and J ends lost 4 bases and 1 base, in that order; junction bases with no gene match: 10. This chain's CDR3 is CASSLPSGQGWNTGELFF. CDR3 DNA sequence: TGTGCCAGCTCACTCCCGTCGGGACAGGGTTGGAACACCGGGGAGCTGTTTTTT.

This sequence joins TRBV19 and TRBJ1-5, with TRBD1 matching over 10 bases. After removal of 3 bases from V and 7 bases from J, the junction contained 6 bases not matched to a gene. Germline V gene sequence: CDR1 LNHDA, CDR2 SQIVND (reference sequence). This CDR3 region has 15 residues. The CDR3: CASSIPGQGNQPQHF. As DNA, the CDR3 is TGTGCCAGTAGTATCCCGGGACAGGGGAACCAGCCCCAGCATTTT. Together with reference TRBV19 and TRBJ1-5, the CDR3 gives the full variable domain: DGGITQSPKYLFRKEGQNVTLSCEQNLNHDAMYWYRQDPGQGLRLIYYSQIVNDFQKGDIAEGYSVSREKKESFPLTVTSAQKNPTAFYLCASSIPGQGNQPQHFGDGTRLSIL.

There are a few counts of this clone. This chain connects TRBV19 to TRBJ1-6; D remains unclear. CDR1 LNHDA and CDR2 SQIVND come from the germline V gene (reference sequence). Trimming stripped 2 bases from V and 6 bases from J, with 11 bases between. The CDR3 length is 15 residues. CDR3 in amino acids: CASSILAAFNSPLHF. For the CDR3, the DNA is TGTGCCAGTAGTATATTGGCAGCCTTTAATTCACCCCTCCACTTT.

This rearrangement joins TRBV5-1 to TRBJ2-2; D gene uncertain. Trimming stripped 4 bases from V and 7 bases from J, with 11 bases between. Germline V gives CDR1 SGHRS, CDR2 YFSETQ. This CDR3 is built from 13 residues. Written as DNA, the CDR3 is TGCGCCAGCAGCCCCCCTTCCGACGGGGAGCTGTTTTTT. It specifies CASSPPSDGELFF.

The chain has TRBV4-3 and TRBJ2-3; tentative D call: TRBD1 (5 bases). This CDR3 has 16 residues. CDR1 is LGHNA and CDR2 is YSLEER in the germline V gene. With 1 base removed from V and 0 bases from J, the gap between germline ends came to 11 bases. In DNA, the CDR3 is TGCGCCAGCAGCCAAGGCAGGGCGGCTAGCACAGATACGCAGTATTTT. It specifies CASSQGRAASTDTQYF.

The rearrangement links TRBV10-3 to TRBJ1-4, with 7 bases lining up with TRBD1. The V and J ends lost 0 bases and 4 bases, in that order; junction bases with no gene match: 8. This CDR3 spans 17 amino acids. Germline values: CDR1 ENHRY, CDR2 SYGVKD. CDR3 sequence: CAISESPGGRSNEKLFF. The CDR3 coding sequence is TGTGCCATCAGTGAGTCGCCAGGGGGGAGAAGTAATGAAAAACTGTTTTTT.

The chain carries TRBV28 and TRBJ1-2; the D gene is possibly TRBD1 (5 bases). CDR3 size: 14 residues. V lost 5 bases and J lost 8, with 18 bases in between. From germline, CDR1 is MDHEN and CDR2 SYDVKM. The CDR3 sequence: CASSGGSGPRGYTF. CDR3 bases: TGTGCCAGCAGTGGTGGTTCGGGGCCTCGAGGCTACACCTTC.

This clone was detected a few times. The chain uses TRBV28 and TRBJ1-2; the D gene is possibly TRBD1 (6 bases). The CDR3 is 13 amino acids. Per the germline V gene, CDR1 is MDHEN and CDR2 is SYDVKM. Trimming took off 10 bases at V and 6 bases at J, with 18 bases between the two ends. The CDR3 DNA is TGTGCCATCCCCAGGTGGGACACCGATGGCTACACCTTC. It codes for CAIPRWDTDGYTF.

This clone was observed once. The chain recombines TRBV5-1 with TRBJ1-5, with D perhaps TRBD1 (6 bases). This CDR3 comprises 15 residues. With 4 bases removed from V and 2 bases from J, the gap between germline ends came to 13 bases. From germline, CDR1 is SGHRS and CDR2 YFSETQ. The CDR3 bases are TGCGCCAGCAGCATAACAGGGTCGGGCAATCAGCCCCAGCATTTT. Translating gives CASSITGSGNQPQHF.

This chain links TRBV6-5 with TRBJ1-4, with TRBD1 matching 8 bases. The CDR3 has 13 amino acids. Germline V gene lookup returns CDR1 MNHEY and CDR2 SVGAGI. V lost 8 bases and J lost 7; bases outside the gene matches: 6. DNA of the CDR3: TGTGCCAGCGGCAGGGGGCGCGGTGAAAAACTGTTTTTT. This gives the protein CASGRGRGEKLFF.

A single count supports this clone. This specimen includes other DNA sequences encoding the same CDR3. This chain links TRBV20-1 with TRBJ1-4; 8 nucleotides align to TRBD1. Per germline, CDR1 DFQATT and CDR2 SNEGSKA (reference sequence). V shed 3 bases and J 0 bases; nucleotides not matched to a gene: 6. The CDR3 runs 16 residues. The CDR3 DNA is TGCAGTGCTAGTTCCCACAGGGGGGCAACTAATGAAAAACTGTTTTTT. As protein: CSASSHRGATNEKLFF.

The chain recombines TRBV9 with TRBJ2-1; D is ambiguous. V lost 0 bases and J 9 bases, leaving 10 bases between the germline ends. The CDR3 covers 13 residues. CDR1 is SGDLS, CDR2 YYNGEE, per germline. CDR3 DNA sequence: TGTGCCAGCAGCGTAGGTGTAAAGGGTGAGCAGTTCTTC. It is translated as CASSVGVKGEQFF. Supplemented by reference TRBV9 and TRBJ2-1, the full variable domain reads DSGVTQTPKHLITATGQRVTLRCSPRSGDLSVYWYQQSLDQGLQFLIQYYNGEERAKGNILERFSAQQFPDLHSELNLSSLELGDSALYFCASSVGVKGEQFFGPGTRLTVL.

The chain links TRBV7-2 to TRBJ1-1; D gene unclear. Trimming left V 2 bases short and J 1 base short, with 5 bases between. In germline, CDR1 is SGHTA, CDR2 FQGNSA. This CDR3 is 13 amino acids long. CDR3 loop: CASSLSRNTEAFF. CDR3 sequence (DNA): TGTGCCAGCAGCTTATCTCGGAACACTGAAGCTTTCTTT. Full variable domain (outside the CDR3, taken from reference TRBV7-2 and TRBJ1-1): GAGVSQSPSNKVTEKGKDVELRCDPISGHTALYWYRQSLGQGLEFLIYFQGNSAPDKSGLPSDRFSAERTGGSVSTLTIQRTQQEDSAVYLCASSLSRNTEAFFGQGTRLTVV.

This clone showed up just once. The V gene is TRBV2, the J gene TRBJ1-1; tentative D call: TRBD1 (6 bases). Germline CDR1 reads SNHLY; CDR2 reads FYNNEI. Trimming left V 3 bases short and J 1 base short, with 12 bases between. The CDR3 has 15 amino acids. CDR3 region: CASSERGRGNTEAFF. CDR3 DNA sequence: TGTGCCAGCAGTGAGCGAGGCAGGGGGAACACTGAAGCTTTCTTT.

The gene calls are TRBV24-1 and TRBJ2-3; D remains unclear. This CDR3 region has 17 residues. V lost 1 base and J 2 bases, leaving 15 bases between the germline ends. CDR1 is KGHDR, CDR2 SFDVKD, per germline. The CDR3 bases are TGTGCCACCAGTGATTTATCACAACCTGGGGTCACAGATACGCAGTATTTT. Amino acid sequence: CATSDLSQPGVTDTQYF.

This sequence joins TRBV10-3 and TRBJ1-2, with 8 positions matching TRBD1. Germline CDR1 and CDR2: ENHRY and SYGVKD. The junction had 6 bases not matched to a gene; V was cut back by 7 bases and J by 5 bases. The CDR3 length is 13 residues. The CDR3 protein is CAITQGQEYGYTF. As DNA, the CDR3 is TGTGCCATCACCCAGGGACAGGAATATGGCTACACCTTC.

The V and J genes are TRBV6-6 and TRBJ1-5; D is perhaps TRBD1 (5 bases). The germline V gene encodes CDR1 MNHNY and CDR2 SVGAGI (reference sequence). CDR3 length equals 15 residues. V was trimmed by 2 bases and J by 4 bases, leaving 12 bases between them. CDR3 nucleotide sequence: TGTGCCAGCAGTTACGAAGCGACAGCAAATCAGCCCCAGCATTTT. It encodes CASSYEATANQPQHF.

The chain has TRBV6-5 and TRBJ2-5, with 9 bases matching TRBD1. There are 14 residues in the CDR3. Germline assignment: CDR1 MNHEY and CDR2 SVGAGI. The junction had 7 bases not matched to a gene; V was cut back by 7 bases and J by 4 bases. CDR3 bases: TGTGCCAGCACCCGGACAGGGGTCGTAGAGACCCAGTACTTC. Amino acids: CASTRTGVVETQYF.

The chain uses TRBV7-8 and TRBJ1-6, with TRBD1 identical over 11 bases. Per germline, CDR1 SGHVS and CDR2 FQNEAQ. The CDR3 runs 17 residues. J lost 9 bases, V lost 4 bases, and 11 bases had no gene match. CDR3 amino acids: CASSSRRTGGDGSPLHF. The CDR3 DNA follows: TGTGCCAGCAGCTCACGACGGACAGGGGGCGATGGTTCACCCCTCCACTTT.

The rearrangement joins TRBV7-8 to TRBJ2-7, with a weak D call TRBD1 (5 bases). The CDR3 is 14 residues long. Deletions cut 5 bases from V and 1 base from J, with 12 bases between. Germline assignment: CDR1 SGHVS and CDR2 FQNEAQ. CDR3: CASSPTAFSYEQYF. DNA of the CDR3: TGTGCCAGCAGCCCGACAGCTTTTTCCTACGAGCAGTACTTC.

The chain combines TRBV9 with TRBJ1-2, with 10 bases that match TRBD1. CDR1 and CDR2 (germline): SGDLS, YYNGEE. The CDR3 covers 15 residues. After removal of 2 bases from V and 4 bases from J, the junction contained 5 bases not matched to a gene. The CDR3 DNA sequence: TGTGCCAGCAGCGTGGGGACAGGGGAGTTCTATGGCTACACCTTC. It translates to CASSVGTGEFYGYTF.

This chain connects TRBV7-2 to TRBJ2-1; 12 positions match TRBD2. This CDR3 region has 17 residues. After removal of 4 bases from V and 4 bases from J, the junction contained 8 bases not matched to a gene. CDR1 is SGHTA and CDR2 is FQGNSA in the germline V gene. The CDR3 DNA follows: TGTGCCAGCAGCTCAACCCTAGCGGGGGGGCTTTACAATGAGCAGTTCTTC. Amino acid sequence: CASSSTLAGGLYNEQFF.

The gene calls are TRBV5-5 and TRBJ2-1, with D hard to call. CDR1 and CDR2 (germline): SGHKS, YYEKEE (reference sequence). The CDR3 extends over 16 amino acids. The V gene lost 0 bases and the J gene lost 0 bases, with 10 bases spanning the gap. The CDR3 reads CASSLAAQSSYNEQFF. The CDR3 DNA sequence: TGTGCCAGCAGCTTGGCCGCGCAGAGCTCCTACAATGAGCAGTTCTTC.

The CDR3 spells CASLQGGGGELFF. For the CDR3, the DNA is TGTGCCAGCCTCCAAGGGGGAGGAGGGGAGCTGTTTTTT. The rearrangement joins TRBV11-2 to TRBJ2-2, with D perhaps assigned TRBD1 or TRBD2 (6 bases each). The V gene's germline CDR1 is SGHAT and CDR2 FQNNGV. The CDR3 is 13 residues long. Trimming left V 8 bases short and J 8 bases short, with 15 bases between.

The chain is built from TRBV7-8 and TRBJ1-1; 7 bases match TRBD1. Germline V gene data show CDR1 as SGHVS and CDR2 as FQNEAQ. The CDR3 consists of 14 residues. Germline trimming cut 5 bases from V and 4 bases from J; bases unmatched to any gene: 7. The CDR3 loop is CASSASGQSTEAFF. CDR3 DNA sequence: TGTGCCAGCAGCGCCTCGGGACAGAGCACTGAAGCTTTCTTT.

The gene calls are TRBV5-4 and TRBJ2-1, with TRBD2 matching 7 bases. The germline gives CDR1 SGHNT, CDR2 YYREEE (reference sequence). The length of the CDR3 is 18 residues. V lost 0 bases to trimming and J lost 0 bases; unmatched junction nucleotides: 9. The CDR3 region is CASSLANGGYSSYNEQFF. The CDR3 nucleotides are TGTGCCAGCAGCTTGGCCAACGGGGGGTACAGCTCCTACAATGAGCAGTTCTTC.